This T cell receptor (beta chain) derives from a study of T cell responses to AZD1222 COVID-19 vaccine. The overall study: Analyses pooled second doses at about 4 or about 12 weeks.

With 0 bases removed from V and 1 base from J, the gap between germline ends came to 9 bases. CDR3 length: 15 amino acids. Germline CDR1 and CDR2: SEHNR and FQNEAQ (reference sequence). The repertoire was sequenced with immunoSEQ multiplex PCR; TCRdb's copy has only in-frame clones and lacks some. The sample holds some 150,000 clones, 88% seen once. Concerning this clone itself: Its antigen is unidentified.

Findings and caveats of the study: Spike-specific TCRs gained breadth and depth after people received two AZD1222 doses. Researchers report vaccine-associated CD4 TCRs spanning spike, with dominance at 160-218 and 743-854. Possibly, clonal diversity was underestimated; donors were largely white British and included more females.

This TCR was sampled from an adult in good health. The starting material was peripheral blood, obtained on day 0 of AZD1222 vaccination. This chain uses TRBV7-9 with TRBJ1-2; D call uncertain. Here the CDR3 DNA reads TGTGCCAGCAGCTTAGCGCTCGGAGTTAACTATGGCTACACCTTC. The encoded protein is CASSLALGVNYGYTF.